The 6 T cell receptor beta chains reported below all come from one sample, sequenced in a study of cytomegalovirus exposure and HLA in healthy donors. A multiplex PCR was run with 60 Vbeta primers and 13 Jbeta primers. Some clones are missing from TCRdb's copy, which holds only in-frame ones; the method was immunoSEQ multiplex PCR. The table lists a few hundred thousand clones, 60% to 85% of them singletons. The source material was PBMCs. The receptors come from a man aged 35 to 55 in good health and CMV-seronegative.

In regard to this clone: Other DNA sequences within the sample encode an identical CDR3. This chain uses TRBV6-1 with TRBJ2-1, with 10 bases fitting TRBD1. Germline V gene data show CDR1 as MNHNS and CDR2 as SASEGT. The J segment lost 4 bases and the V segment lost 6 bases, leaving 0 bases of the junction unmatched. The length of the CDR3 is 13 residues. The CDR3 DNA reads as TGTGCCAGCAGGGGACAGGGGTACAATGAGCAGTTCTTC. The encoded protein is CASRGQGYNEQFF.

V usage is TRBV5-1 and J usage is TRBJ1-3, with D possibly matching TRBD1 (5 bases). Trimming left V 4 bases short and J 3 bases short, with 11 bases between. Germline-derived CDR1 and CDR2 are SGHRS and YFSETQ. This CDR3 has 14 residues. The CDR3 region has the DNA TGCGCCAGCAGCACGGCAGGGATTGGAAACACCATATATTTT. As protein: CASSTAGIGNTIYF.

This clone was picked up a small number of times. The chain joins TRBV4-2 to TRBJ1-1; D unclear. The CDR3 totals 14 residues. Per germline, CDR1 LGHNA and CDR2 YNFKEQ. V was cut by 0 bases and J by 4 bases, with 9 bases left in between. DNA for the CDR3: TGTGCCAGCAGCCAAGAAGGGAGGACCACTGAAGCTTTCTTT. Translated, it gives CASSQEGRTTEAFF.

The rearrangement joins TRBV9 to TRBJ1-2, with D maybe TRBD1 (6 bases). CDR1 is SGDLS and CDR2 is YYNGEE in the germline V gene. V was pared by 0 bases and J by 5 bases, with 14 bases between. This CDR3 is built from 15 residues. The CDR3 here is CASSVGDRWGYGYTF. The CDR3 DNA reads TGTGCCAGCAGCGTAGGCGACAGGTGGGGGTATGGCTACACCTTC.

This chain joins TRBV5-6 and TRBJ1-1; perhaps TRBD1 as D (6 bases). The length of the CDR3 is 14 residues. V was trimmed by 2 bases and J by 4 bases, leaving 12 bases between them. The V gene's germline CDR1 is SGHDT and CDR2 YYEEEE. Here the CDR3 DNA reads TGTGCCAGCAGCTTATTACAGGGATTCACTGAAGCTTTCTTT. Translation: CASSLLQGFTEAFF.

The chain is built from TRBV6-5 and TRBJ2-7; D is uncertain. The CDR3 has 11 residues. Germline lookup yields CDR1 MNHEY and CDR2 SVGAGI. Trimming took 8 bases from V and 2 from J, leaving 7 bases between them. The CDR3 loop reads CASGDAYEQYF. DNA for the CDR3: TGTGCCAGCGGAGACGCCTACGAGCAGTACTTC.